This is a list of T cell receptor beta chains from one sample in a study of blood T cell repertoires in COVID-19. The data were produced by immunoSEQ multiplex PCR, yet TCRdb's version contains in-frame clones alone and is incomplete. Of 120,000 or so clones in the sample, around 87% were seen once. Specimen: peripheral blood. The receptors were sampled from a woman aged 60-75 years with acute or convalescent COVID-19. Both conserved end residues are trimmed from each CDR3.

j_gene | v_gene | CDR3aa
TRBJ2-4 | TRBV6-5 | ASTRRGAKNIQY
TRBJ1-2 | TRBV4-2 | ASSQGGQAPYYGYT
TRBJ1-1 | TRBV6-5 | ASSYYRGDTEAF
TRBJ2-1 | TRBV12-5 | ASGWGQGAGNEQF
TRBJ1-2 | TRBV28 | ASSSLYGYT
TRBJ1-1 | TRBV19 | ASSSRTGHAF
TRBJ2-5 | TRBV2 | ASSVGLAGARETQY
TRBJ1-2 | TRBV20-1 | SASVASGPLDGYT
TRBJ2-5 | TRBV7-8 | ASSQTGSETQY
TRBJ2-7 | TRBV5-1 | ASSLGTGGSYEQY
TRBJ1-1 | TRBV7-2 | ASSLDLGGTEAF
TRBJ1-5 | TRBV5-1 | ASSLGQGGQPQH
TRBJ1-3 | TRBV6-6 | ASSYSQGAGNTIY
TRBJ1-1 | TRBV21-1 | ASSRRGTKGTF
TRBJ1-4 | TRBV3-1/TRBV3-2 | ASSLLGGEKLF
TRBJ2-1 | TRBV5-1 | ASTQTGGNEQF
TRBJ1-2 | TRBV28 | ASSLSGQGHNYGYT
TRBJ1-1 | TRBV15 | ATSRGYSGNTEAF
TRBJ2-2 | TRBV18 | ASSPLASTGELF
TRBJ1-1 | TRBV9 | ASSQIPTRTGNTEAF
TRBJ1-3 | TRBV4-1 | ASSQDRLPGLGNTIY
TRBJ2-7 | TRBV3-1/TRBV3-2 | ASSQGRGEQY
TRBJ1-1 | TRBV5-8 | ASSSPRQGDTEAF
TRBJ2-1 | TRBV7-9 | ASSPSRGGHNEQF
TRBJ1-1 | TRBV4-2 | ASSQGGQVEAF
TRBJ1-1 | TRBV12-5 | ASGLGQGFTEAF
TRBJ2-3 | TRBV27 | ASSLTALAGVPDTQY
TRBJ1-1 | TRBV5-1 | ASSLGQGAMNTEAF
TRBJ2-1 | TRBV12-3/TRBV12-4 | ASSLRGNEQF
TRBJ1-5 | TRBV12-3/TRBV12-4 | ASGRYGSQPQH
TRBJ1-2 | TRBV19 | ASRTTGTALGYT
TRBJ1-6 | TRBV3-1/TRBV3-2 | ASSLQTGLNSPLH
TRBJ1-3 | TRBV19 | ASRTGRHPGNTIY
TRBJ1-1 | TRBV19 | ASARVFRDTEAF
TRBJ2-1 | TRBV7-3 | ASSLQVGWGQGNNEQF
TRBJ2-2 | TRBV30 | AWDRRLAGVAGELF
TRBJ1-2 | TRBV28 | ASSRTGTYYGYT
TRBJ2-2 | TRBV5-6 | TLAGVTGELF
TRBJ2-1 | TRBV7-9 | ASSHTTGYNEQF
TRBJ1-1 | TRBV13 | ASSPQAGINTEAF
TRBJ1-1 | TRBV10-2 | ASTPSGTGVGTEAF
TRBJ2-3 | TRBV29-1 | SANRVPTDTQY
TRBJ2-3 | TRBV6-6 | ATSRDFITDTQY
TRBJ2-1 | TRBV9 | ASSVESRLAGSYNEQF
TRBJ1-3 | TRBV6-5 | ASSYRQVSGNTIY
TRBJ1-1 | TRBV24-1 | ATTSGVGAEAF
TRBJ2-3 | TRBV11-2 | ASSLGYRTSGDTQY
TRBJ1-1 | TRBV18 | ASSVDIRNTEAF
TRBJ1-5 | TRBV2 | ASNTRGGMNQPQH